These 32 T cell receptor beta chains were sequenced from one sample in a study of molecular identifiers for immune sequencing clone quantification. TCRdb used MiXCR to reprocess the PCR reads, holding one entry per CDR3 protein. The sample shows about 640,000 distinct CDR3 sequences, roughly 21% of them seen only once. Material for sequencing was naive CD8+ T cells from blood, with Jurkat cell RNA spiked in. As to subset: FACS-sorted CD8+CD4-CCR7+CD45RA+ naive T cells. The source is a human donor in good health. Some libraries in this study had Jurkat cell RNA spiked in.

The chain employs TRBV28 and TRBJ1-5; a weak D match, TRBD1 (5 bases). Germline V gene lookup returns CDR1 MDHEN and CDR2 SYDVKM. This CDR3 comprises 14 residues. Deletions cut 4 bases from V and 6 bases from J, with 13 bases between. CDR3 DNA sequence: TGTGCCAGCAGTTACCAGGGTTTGGGTCAGCCCCAGCATTTT. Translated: CASSYQGLGQPQHF.

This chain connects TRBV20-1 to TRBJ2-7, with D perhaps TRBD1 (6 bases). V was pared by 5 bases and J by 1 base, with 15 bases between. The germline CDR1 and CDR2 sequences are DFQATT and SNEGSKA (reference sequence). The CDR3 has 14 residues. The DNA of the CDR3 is TGCAGTGCTGGAATCAGGGGTGGTTCCTACGAGCAGTACTTC. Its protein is CSAGIRGGSYEQYF.

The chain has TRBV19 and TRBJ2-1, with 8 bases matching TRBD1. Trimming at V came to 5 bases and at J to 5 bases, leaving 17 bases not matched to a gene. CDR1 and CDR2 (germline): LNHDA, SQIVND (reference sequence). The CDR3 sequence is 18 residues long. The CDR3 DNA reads TGTGCCAGTAGTGTAAACCTAATTCAGGGGGCCTCGAACAATGAGCAGTTCTTC. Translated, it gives CASSVNLIQGASNNEQFF. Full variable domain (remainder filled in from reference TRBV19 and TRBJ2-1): DGGITQSPKYLFRKEGQNVTLSCEQNLNHDAMYWYRQDPGQGLRLIYYSQIVNDFQKGDIAEGYSVSREKKESFPLTVTSAQKNPTAFYLCASSVNLIQGASNNEQFFGPGTRLTVL.

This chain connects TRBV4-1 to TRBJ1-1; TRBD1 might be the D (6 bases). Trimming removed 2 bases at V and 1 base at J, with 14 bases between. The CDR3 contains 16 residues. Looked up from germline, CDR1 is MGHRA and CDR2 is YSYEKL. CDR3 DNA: TGCGCCAGCAGCCAACCACAAGGACAGCCGAACACTGAAGCTTTCTTT. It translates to CASSQPQGQPNTEAFF.

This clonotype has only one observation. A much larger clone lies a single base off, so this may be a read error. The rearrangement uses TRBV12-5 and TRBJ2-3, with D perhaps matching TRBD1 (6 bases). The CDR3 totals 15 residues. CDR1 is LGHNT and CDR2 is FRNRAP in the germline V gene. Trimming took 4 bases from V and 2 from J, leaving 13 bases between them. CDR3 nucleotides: TGTGCTAGTGGTTCCCAGGACAGCAACACAGATACGCAGTATTTT. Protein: CASGSQDSNTDTQYF.

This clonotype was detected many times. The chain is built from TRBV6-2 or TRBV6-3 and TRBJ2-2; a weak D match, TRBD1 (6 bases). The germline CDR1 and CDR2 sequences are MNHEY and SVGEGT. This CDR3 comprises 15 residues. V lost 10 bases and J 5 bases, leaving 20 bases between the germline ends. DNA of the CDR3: TGTGCCACCAAAACCTGGGACACAACTACCGGGGAGCTGTTTTTT. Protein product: CATKTWDTTTGELFF.

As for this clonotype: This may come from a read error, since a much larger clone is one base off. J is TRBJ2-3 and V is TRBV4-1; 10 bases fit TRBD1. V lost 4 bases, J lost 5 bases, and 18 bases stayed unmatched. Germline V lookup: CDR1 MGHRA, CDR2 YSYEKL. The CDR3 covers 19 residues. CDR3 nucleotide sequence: TGCGCCAGCAGCCGAGGGTGTAGGGACAGGGGTTGTTTCGGAGATACGCAGTATTTT. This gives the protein CASSRGCRDRGCFGDTQYF.

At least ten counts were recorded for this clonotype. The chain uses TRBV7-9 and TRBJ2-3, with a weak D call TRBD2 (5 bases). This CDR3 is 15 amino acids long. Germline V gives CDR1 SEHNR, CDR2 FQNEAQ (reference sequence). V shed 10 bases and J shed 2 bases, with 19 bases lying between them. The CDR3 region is CAILVGSSATDTQYF. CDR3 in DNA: TGTGCCATCCTTGTCGGAAGTAGCGCCACAGATACGCAGTATTTT. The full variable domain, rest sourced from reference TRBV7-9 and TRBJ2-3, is DTGVSQNPRHKITKRGQNVTFRCDPISEHNRLYWYRQTLGQGPEFLTYFQNEAQLEKSRLLSDRFSAERPKGSFSTLEIQRTEQGDSAMYLCAILVGSSATDTQYFGPGTRLTVL.

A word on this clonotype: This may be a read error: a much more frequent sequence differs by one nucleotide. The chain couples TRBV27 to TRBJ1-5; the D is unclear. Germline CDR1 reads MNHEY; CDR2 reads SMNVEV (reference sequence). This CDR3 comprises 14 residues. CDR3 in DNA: TGTGCCAGCAGTTTTCTTGGGCCCAATCAGTCCCAGCATTTT. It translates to CASSFLGPNQSQHF.

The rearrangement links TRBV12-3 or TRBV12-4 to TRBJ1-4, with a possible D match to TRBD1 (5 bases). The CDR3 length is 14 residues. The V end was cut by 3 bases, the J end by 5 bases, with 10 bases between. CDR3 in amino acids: CASSLEGLNEKLFF. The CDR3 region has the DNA TGTGCCAGCAGTTTGGAGGGGTTAAATGAAAAACTGTTTTTT.

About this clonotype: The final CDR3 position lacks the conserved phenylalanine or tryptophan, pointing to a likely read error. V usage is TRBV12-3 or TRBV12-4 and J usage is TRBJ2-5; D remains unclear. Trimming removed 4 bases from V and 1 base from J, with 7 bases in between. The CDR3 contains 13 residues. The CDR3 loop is CASSSPLQETQYL. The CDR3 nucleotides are TGTGCCAGCAGTTCCCCCCTCCAAGAGACCCAGTACTTA.

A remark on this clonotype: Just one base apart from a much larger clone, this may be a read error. The CDR3: CASGAYRASRSTDTQYF. The CDR3 DNA reads TGTGCCAGCGGTGCCTACCGGGCTAGCCGCAGCACAGATACGCAGTATTTT. V and J are TRBV6-6 and TRBJ2-3; a weak D match, TRBD2 (5 bases). V was shortened by 8 bases and J by 0 bases, with 21 bases between the two germline ends. The CDR3 extends over 17 amino acids. The germline V gene has CDR1 MNHNY and CDR2 SVGAGI (reference sequence).

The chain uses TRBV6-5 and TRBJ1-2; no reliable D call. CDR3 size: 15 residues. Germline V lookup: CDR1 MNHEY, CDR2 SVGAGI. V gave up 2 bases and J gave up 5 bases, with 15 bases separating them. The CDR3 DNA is TGTGCCAGCAGTTACAACGAAGGGATTGGGTATGGCTACACCTTC. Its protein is CASSYNEGIGYGYTF.

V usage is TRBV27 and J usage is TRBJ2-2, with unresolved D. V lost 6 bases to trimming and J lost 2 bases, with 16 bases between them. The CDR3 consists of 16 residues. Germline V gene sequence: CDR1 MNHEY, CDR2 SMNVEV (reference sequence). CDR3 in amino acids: CASSPSWGFNTGELFF. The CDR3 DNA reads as TGTGCCAGCAGCCCCTCATGGGGTTTTAACACCGGGGAGCTGTTTTTT.

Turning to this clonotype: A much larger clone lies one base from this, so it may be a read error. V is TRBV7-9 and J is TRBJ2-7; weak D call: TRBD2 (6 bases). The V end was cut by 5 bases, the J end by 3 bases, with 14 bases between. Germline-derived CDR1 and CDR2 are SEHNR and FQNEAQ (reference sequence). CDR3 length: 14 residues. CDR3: CASSPQERVYEQYF. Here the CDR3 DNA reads TGTGCCAGCAGCCCGCAGGAGCGGGTCTACGAGCAGTACTTC.

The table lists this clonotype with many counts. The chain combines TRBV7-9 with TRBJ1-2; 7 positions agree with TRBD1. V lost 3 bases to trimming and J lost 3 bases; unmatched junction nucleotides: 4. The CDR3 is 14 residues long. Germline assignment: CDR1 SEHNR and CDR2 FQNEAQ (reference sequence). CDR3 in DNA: TGTGCCAGCAGCTTCAGGGACAGAGACTATGGCTACACCTTC. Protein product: CASSFRDRDYGYTF.

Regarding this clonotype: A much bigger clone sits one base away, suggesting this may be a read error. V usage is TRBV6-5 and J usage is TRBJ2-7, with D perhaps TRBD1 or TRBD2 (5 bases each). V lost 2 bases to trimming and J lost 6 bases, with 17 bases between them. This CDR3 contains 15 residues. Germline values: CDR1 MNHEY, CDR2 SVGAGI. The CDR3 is CASSYGTGIPPEQYF. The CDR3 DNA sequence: TGTGCCAGCAGTTACGGGACCGGGATACCACCCGAGCAGTACTTC.

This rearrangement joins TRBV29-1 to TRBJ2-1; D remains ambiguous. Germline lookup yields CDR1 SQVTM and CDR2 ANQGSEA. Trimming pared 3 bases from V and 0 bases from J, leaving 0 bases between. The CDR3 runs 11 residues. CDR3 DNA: TGCAGCGTTGACTCCTACAATGAGCAGTTCTTC. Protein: CSVDSYNEQFF.

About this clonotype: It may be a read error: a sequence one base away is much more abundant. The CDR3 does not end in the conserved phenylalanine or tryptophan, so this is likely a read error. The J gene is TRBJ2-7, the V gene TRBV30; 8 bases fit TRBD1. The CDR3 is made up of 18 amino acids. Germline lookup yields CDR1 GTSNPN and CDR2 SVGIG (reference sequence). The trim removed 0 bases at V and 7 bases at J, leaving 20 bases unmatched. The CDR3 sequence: CAWSVPYRADRGVGEQYL. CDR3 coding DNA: TGTGCCTGGAGTGTCCCTTACCGGGCTGACAGGGGCGTCGGTGAGCAGTACCTC.

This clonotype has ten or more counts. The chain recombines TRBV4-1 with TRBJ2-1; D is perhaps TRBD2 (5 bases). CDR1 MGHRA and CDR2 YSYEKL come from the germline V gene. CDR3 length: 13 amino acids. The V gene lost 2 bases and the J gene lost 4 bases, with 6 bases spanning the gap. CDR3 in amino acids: CASSQSGYNEQFF. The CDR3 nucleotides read TGCGCCAGCAGCCAATCGGGATACAATGAGCAGTTCTTC.

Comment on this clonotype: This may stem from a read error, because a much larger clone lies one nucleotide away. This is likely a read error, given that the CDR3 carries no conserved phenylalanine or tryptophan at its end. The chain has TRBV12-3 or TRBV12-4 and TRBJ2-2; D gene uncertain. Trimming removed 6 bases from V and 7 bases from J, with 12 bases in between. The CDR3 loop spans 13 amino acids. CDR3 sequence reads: CASRTYGDGELFI. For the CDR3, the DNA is TGTGCCAGCAGGACCTACGGTGACGGGGAGCTGTTTATT.

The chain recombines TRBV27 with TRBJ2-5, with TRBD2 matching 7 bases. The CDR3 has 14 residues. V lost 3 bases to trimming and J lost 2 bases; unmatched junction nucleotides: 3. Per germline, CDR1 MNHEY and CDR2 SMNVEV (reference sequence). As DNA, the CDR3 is TGTGCCAGCAGTTTCGCGGGAGAACAAGAGACCCAGTACTTC. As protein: CASSFAGEQETQYF.

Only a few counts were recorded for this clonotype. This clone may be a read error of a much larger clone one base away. As DNA, the CDR3 is TGTGCCAGCAGTTACGATCCGGGACAGCGTAATGAAGAACTGTTTTTT. Amino acid sequence: CASSYDPGQRNEELFF. The rearrangement uses TRBV6-2 or TRBV6-3 and TRBJ1-4; 7 bases agree with TRBD1. CDR1 and CDR2 from the germline V gene are MNHEY and SVGEGT. CDR3 length: 16 amino acids.

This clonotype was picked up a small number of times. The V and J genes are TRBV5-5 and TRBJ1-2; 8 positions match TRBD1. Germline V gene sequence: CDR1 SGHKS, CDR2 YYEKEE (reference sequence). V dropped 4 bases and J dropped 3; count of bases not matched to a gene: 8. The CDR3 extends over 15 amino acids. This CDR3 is CASSPAQTGDYGYTF. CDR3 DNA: TGTGCCAGCAGCCCCGCCCAGACAGGGGACTATGGCTACACCTTC. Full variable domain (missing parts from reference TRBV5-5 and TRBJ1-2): DAGVTQSPTHLIKTRGQQVTLRCSPISGHKSVSWYQQVLGQGPQFIFQYYEKEERGRGNFPDRFSARQFPNYSSELNVNALLLGDSALYLCASSPAQTGDYGYTFGSGTRLTVV.

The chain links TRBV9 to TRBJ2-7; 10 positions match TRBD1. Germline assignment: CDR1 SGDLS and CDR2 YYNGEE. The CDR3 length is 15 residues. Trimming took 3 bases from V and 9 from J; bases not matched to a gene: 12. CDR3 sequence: CASSGTGTGVGGQYF. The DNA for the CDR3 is TGTGCCAGCAGCGGAACCGGGACAGGGGTGGGCGGGCAGTACTTC.

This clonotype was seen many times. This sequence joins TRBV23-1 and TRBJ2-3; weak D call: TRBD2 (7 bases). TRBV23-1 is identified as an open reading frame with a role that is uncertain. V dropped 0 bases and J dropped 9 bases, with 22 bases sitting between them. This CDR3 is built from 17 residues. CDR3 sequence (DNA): TGCGCCAGCAGTCAATCGGGAGGGGGTCCCCGTCTAGGCACGCAGTATTTT. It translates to CASSQSGGGPRLGTQYF.

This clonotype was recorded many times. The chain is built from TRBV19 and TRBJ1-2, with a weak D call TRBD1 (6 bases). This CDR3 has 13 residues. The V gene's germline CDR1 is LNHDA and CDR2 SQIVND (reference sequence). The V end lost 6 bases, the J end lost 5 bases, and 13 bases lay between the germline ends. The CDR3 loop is CASSPGTPYGYTF. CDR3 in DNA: TGTGCCAGTAGCCCCGGGACACCGTATGGCTACACCTTC.

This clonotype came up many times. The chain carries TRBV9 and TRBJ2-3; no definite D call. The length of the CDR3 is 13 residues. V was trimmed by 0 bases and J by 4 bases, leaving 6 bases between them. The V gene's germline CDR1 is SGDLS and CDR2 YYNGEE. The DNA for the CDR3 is TGTGCCAGCAGCGTAGACCCCCCAGATACGCAGTATTTT. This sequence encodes CASSVDPPDTQYF.

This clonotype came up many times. The CDR3 is CASSSPFDEKLFF. The CDR3 DNA is TGTGCCAGCAGCTCACCTTTTGATGAAAAACTGTTTTTT. The V call is TRBV11-2, the J call TRBJ1-4, with unresolved D. Trimming stripped 4 bases from V and 6 bases from J, with 9 bases between. The CDR3 extends over 13 amino acids. The germline V gene encodes CDR1 SGHAT and CDR2 FQNNGV.

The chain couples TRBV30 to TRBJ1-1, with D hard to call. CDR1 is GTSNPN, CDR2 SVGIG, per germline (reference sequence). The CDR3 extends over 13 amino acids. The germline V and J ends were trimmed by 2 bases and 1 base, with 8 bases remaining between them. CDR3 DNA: TGTGCCTGGAGTCCGACATCGAACACTGAAGCTTTCTTT. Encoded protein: CAWSPTSNTEAFF.

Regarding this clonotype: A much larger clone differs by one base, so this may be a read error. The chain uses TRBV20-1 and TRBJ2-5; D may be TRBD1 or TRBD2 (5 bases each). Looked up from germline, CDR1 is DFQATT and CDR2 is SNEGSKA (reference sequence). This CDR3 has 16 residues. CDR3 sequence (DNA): TGCAGTGCTAGAGATTCTGTGGGGGTATGGCAAGAGGCCCAGTACTTC. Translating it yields CSARDSVGVWQEAQYF.

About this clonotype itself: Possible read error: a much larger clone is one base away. For the CDR3, the DNA is TGCAGTGCTAGAGATTCCCTATACGGAACAGATGCGCAGTATTTT. As protein: CSARDSLYGTDAQYF. V usage is TRBV20-1 and J usage is TRBJ2-3; no clear D gene. The CDR3 length is 15 residues. In germline, CDR1 is DFQATT, CDR2 SNEGSKA (reference sequence).